The T cell receptor beta chain described here comes from a study of T cell clonotyping in hematopoietic cell transplantation. Findings and caveats of the study: Higher Inverse Simpson Index values in graft donor and pretransplant recipient predicted broader posttransplant TCR diversity. Without cell sorting, CD4 versus CD8 contributions remain unresolved. After transplant, recipient diversity fell while pathologically expanded clonotypes grew through day 180.

Recipient blood drawn about 28 days pretransplant and days 30, 100, 180 after. As to this clone: Its specificity is unknown.

This table comes from immunoSEQ multiplex PCR, and its TCRdb copy is limited to in-frame clones, with some not included. The sample has 12,000 to 15,000 clones; approximately 95% are singletons. Trimming shortened V by 5 bases and J by 5 bases, and 12 bases separated the two germline ends. CDR1 and CDR2 from the germline V gene are SNHLY and FYNNEI. The CDR3 contains 13 residues. The chain carries TRBV2 and TRBJ2-5; the D gene is possibly TRBD2 (6 bases). The source material was PBMCs, sampled 30 days after allogeneic stem cell transplant. The source is a male patient aged 60-70 years who had an allogeneic stem cell transplant from an unrelated donor, so the T cells may come from the graft donor. Some clones in this sample may be carry-over from other donors' samples. CDR3 DNA: TGTGCCAGCAGTTATGGGACTTTGGAGACCCAGTACTTC. This sequence encodes CASSYGTLETQYF.